The following is a TCR beta chain sequence with its context. The data were taken from a study of response to subunit inactivated influenza vaccine. This CDR3 is 14 amino acids long. Germline values: CDR1 KGHSH, CDR2 LQKENI. Trimming removed 2 bases at V and 3 bases at J, with 8 bases between. TCRdb itself ran the RT-PCR reads through MiXCR, one entry per CDR3 protein. Among about 780,000 distinct CDR3 sequences listed, roughly 20% were seen once. This material consisted of PBMCs from blood, taken about 5 days after vaccination. The chain links TRBV18 to TRBJ2-1, with D possibly TRBD2 on 6 matching bases. This clonotype was sampled from a man aged 50 or older who received an inactivated influenza vaccine. In DNA, the CDR3 is TGTGCCAGCTCACCAACGGACTACTACAATGAGCAGTTCTTC. Translating gives CASSPTDYYNEQFF.